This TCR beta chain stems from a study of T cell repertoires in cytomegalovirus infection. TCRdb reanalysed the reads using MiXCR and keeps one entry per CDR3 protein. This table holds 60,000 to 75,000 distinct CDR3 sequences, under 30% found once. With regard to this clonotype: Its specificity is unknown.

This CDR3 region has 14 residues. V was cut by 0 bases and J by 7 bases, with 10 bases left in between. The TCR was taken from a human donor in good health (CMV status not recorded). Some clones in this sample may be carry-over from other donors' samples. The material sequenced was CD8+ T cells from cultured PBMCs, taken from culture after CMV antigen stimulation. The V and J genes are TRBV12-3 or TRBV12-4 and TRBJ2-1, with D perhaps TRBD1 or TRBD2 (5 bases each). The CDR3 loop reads CASSLADRGNEQFF. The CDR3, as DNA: TGTGCCAGCAGTTTAGCCGACAGAGGGAATGAGCAGTTCTTC.